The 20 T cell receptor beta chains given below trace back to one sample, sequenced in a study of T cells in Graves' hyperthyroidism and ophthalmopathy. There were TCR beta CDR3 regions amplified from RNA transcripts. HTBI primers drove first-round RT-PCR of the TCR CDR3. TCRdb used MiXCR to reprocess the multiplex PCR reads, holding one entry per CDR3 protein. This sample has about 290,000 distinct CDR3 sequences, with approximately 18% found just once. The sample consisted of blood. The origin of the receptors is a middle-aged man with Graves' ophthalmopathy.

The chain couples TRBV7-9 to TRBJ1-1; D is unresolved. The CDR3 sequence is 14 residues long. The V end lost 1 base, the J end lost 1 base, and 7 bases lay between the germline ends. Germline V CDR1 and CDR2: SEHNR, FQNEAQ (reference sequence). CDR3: CASSLDRKNTEAFF. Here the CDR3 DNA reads TGTGCCAGCAGCTTAGACAGAAAGAACACTGAAGCTTTCTTT. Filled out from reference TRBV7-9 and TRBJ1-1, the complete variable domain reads DTGVSQNPRHKITKRGQNVTFRCDPISEHNRLYWYRQTLGQGPEFLTYFQNEAQLEKSRLLSDRFSAERPKGSFSTLEIQRTEQGDSAMYLCASSLDRKNTEAFFGQGTRLTVV.

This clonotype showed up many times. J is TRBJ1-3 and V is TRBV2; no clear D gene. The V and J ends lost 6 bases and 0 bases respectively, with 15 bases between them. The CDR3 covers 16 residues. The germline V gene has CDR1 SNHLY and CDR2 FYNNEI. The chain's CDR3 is CASSRSRQISGNTIYF. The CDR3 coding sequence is TGTGCCAGCAGCCGATCAAGGCAGATCTCTGGAAACACCATATATTTT.

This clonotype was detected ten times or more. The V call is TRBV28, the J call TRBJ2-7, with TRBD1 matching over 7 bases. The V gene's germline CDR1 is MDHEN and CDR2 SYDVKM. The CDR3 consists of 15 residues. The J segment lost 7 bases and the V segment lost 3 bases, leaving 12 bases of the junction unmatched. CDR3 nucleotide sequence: TGTGCCAGCAGTTTGGAGCGGACCTACAGGGGAGAGCAGTACTTC. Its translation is CASSLERTYRGEQYF.

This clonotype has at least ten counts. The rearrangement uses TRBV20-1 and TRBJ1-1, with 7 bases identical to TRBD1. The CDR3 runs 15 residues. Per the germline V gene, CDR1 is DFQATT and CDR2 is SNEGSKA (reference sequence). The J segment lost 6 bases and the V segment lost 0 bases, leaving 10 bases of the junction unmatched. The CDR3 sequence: CSARDWTGPYAEAFF. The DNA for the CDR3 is TGCAGTGCTAGAGATTGGACAGGACCTTACGCTGAAGCTTTCTTT.

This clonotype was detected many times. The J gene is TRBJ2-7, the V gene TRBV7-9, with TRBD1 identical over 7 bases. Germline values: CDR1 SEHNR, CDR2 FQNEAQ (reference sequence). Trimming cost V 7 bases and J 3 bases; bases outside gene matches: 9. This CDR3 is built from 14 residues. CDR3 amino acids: CASTLSDRVYEQYF. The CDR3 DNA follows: TGTGCCAGCACCCTGTCCGACAGGGTCTACGAGCAGTACTTC.

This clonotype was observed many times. The CDR3 sequence: CASSSSTGGTDTQYF. In DNA, the CDR3 is TGTGCCAGCAGCTCAAGCACAGGGGGCACAGATACGCAGTATTTT. J is TRBJ2-3 and V is TRBV28, with 7 positions matching TRBD1. The germline CDR1 and CDR2 sequences are MDHEN and SYDVKM. Trimming took 6 bases from V and 1 from J; bases not matched to a gene: 7. The CDR3 contains 15 residues.

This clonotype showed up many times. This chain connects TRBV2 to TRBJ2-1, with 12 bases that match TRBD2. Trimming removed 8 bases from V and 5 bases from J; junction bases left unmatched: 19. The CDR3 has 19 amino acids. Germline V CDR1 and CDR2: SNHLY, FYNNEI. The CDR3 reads CASEKTGTKTSGSNNEQFF. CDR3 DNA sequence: TGTGCCAGCGAGAAAACCGGGACAAAGACTAGCGGGAGCAACAATGAGCAGTTCTTC.

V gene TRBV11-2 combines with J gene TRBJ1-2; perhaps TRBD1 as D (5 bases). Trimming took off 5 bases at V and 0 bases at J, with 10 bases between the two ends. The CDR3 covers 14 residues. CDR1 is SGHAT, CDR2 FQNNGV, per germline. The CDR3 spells CASSQTAANYGYTF. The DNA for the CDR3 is TGTGCCAGCAGCCAGACAGCTGCTAACTATGGCTACACCTTC.

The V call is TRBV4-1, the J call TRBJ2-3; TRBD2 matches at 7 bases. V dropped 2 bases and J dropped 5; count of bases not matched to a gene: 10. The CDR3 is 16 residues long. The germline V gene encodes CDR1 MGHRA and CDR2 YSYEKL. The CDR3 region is CASSQTLAGAKDTQYF. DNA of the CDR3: TGCGCCAGCAGCCAAACGCTGGCGGGAGCCAAAGATACGCAGTATTTT.

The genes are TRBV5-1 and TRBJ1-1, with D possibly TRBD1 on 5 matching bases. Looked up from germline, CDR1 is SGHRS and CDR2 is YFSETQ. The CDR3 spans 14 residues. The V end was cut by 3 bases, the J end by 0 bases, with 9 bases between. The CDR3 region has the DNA TGCGCCAGCAGCTCAGCACAGGTGAACACTGAAGCTTTCTTT. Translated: CASSSAQVNTEAFF.

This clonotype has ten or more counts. CDR3 loop: CASSLDRGANTEAFF. CDR3 sequence (DNA): TGCGCCAGCAGCTTGGATCGGGGGGCGAACACTGAAGCTTTCTTT. The chain carries TRBV5-1 and TRBJ1-1; D may be TRBD1 (6 bases). Looked up from germline, CDR1 is SGHRS and CDR2 is YFSETQ. The CDR3 covers 15 residues. Trimming left V 0 bases short and J 1 base short, with 10 bases between.

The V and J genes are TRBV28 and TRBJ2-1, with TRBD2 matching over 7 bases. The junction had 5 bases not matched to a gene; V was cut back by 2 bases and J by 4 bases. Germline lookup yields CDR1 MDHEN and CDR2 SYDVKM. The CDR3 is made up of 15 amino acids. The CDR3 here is CASSLAGVHYNEQFF. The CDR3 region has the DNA TGTGCCAGCAGTTTAGCGGGAGTCCATTACAATGAGCAGTTCTTC.

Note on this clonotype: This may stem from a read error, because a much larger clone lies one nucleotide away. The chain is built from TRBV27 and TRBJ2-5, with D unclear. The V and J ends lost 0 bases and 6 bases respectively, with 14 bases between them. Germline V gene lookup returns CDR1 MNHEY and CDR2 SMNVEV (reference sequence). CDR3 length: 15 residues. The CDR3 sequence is CASSLSVAARKTQYF. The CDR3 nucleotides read TGTGCCAGCAGTTTATCAGTTGCAGCTAGGAAGACCCAGTACTTC.

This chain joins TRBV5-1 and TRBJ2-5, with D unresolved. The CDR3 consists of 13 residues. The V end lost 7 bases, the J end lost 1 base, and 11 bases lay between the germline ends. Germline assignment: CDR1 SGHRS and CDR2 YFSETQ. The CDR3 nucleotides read TGCGCCAGCGCGGTTTCCAGCCAAGAGACCCAGTACTTC. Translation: CASAVSSQETQYF.

CDR3 in amino acids: CASSAGAGETQYF. Written as DNA, the CDR3 is TGCGCCAGCAGCGCGGGGGCGGGAGAGACCCAGTACTTC. The chain joins TRBV5-1 to TRBJ2-5; D possibly corresponds to TRBD2 (7 bases). The CDR3 loop spans 13 amino acids. V was trimmed by 4 bases and J by 4 bases, leaving 11 bases between them. Germline-derived CDR1 and CDR2 are SGHRS and YFSETQ.

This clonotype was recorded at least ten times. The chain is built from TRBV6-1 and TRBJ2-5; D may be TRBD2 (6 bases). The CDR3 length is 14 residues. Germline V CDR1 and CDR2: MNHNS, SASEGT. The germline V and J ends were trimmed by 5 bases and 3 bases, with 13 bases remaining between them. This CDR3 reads CASSRLGGEETQYF. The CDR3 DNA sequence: TGTGCCAGCAGTCGACTGGGCGGGGAAGAGACCCAGTACTTC.

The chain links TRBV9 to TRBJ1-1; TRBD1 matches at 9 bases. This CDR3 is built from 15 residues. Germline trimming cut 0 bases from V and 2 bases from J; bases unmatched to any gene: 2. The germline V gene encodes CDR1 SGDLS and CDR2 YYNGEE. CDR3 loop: CASSVATGGNTEAFF. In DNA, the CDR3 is TGTGCCAGCAGCGTAGCCACAGGGGGCAACACTGAAGCTTTCTTT.

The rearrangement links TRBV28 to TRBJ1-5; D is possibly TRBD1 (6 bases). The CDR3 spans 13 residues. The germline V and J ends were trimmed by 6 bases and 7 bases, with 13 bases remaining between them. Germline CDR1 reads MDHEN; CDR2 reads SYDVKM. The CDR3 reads CASSTGNRQPQHF. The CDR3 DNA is TGTGCCAGCAGCACAGGGAATCGGCAGCCCCAGCATTTT.

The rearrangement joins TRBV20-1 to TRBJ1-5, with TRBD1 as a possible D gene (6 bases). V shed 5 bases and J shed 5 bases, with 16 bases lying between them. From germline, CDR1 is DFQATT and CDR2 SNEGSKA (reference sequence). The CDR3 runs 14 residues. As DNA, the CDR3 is TGCAGTGCTTCCACAGGGCGCGGCGATCAGCCCCAGCATTTT. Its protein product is CSASTGRGDQPQHF.

The CDR3 coding sequence is TGTGCCAGCAGTGGATCGGGACTAGCGGGAGGGCGGAGCTCCTACAATGAGCAGTTCTTC. It translates to CASSGSGLAGGRSSYNEQFF. The J gene is TRBJ2-1, the V gene TRBV2, with 16 bases identical to TRBD2. With V trimmed by 4 bases and J by 0 bases, 9 bases remained unmatched. The germline V gene encodes CDR1 SNHLY and CDR2 FYNNEI. The CDR3 has 20 residues.